This note documents a single T cell receptor (beta chain) sequence. This record belongs to a study of blood T cell repertoires in COVID-19. The wider study: Donors in the United States, Italy and Spain gave samples during acute or convalescent COVID-19. PBMCs, B-cell-depleted T cells, or T cells provided the cDNA or gDNA that made up the material.

Per germline, CDR1 KGHSH and CDR2 LQKENI. V lost 6 bases to trimming and J lost 0 bases; unmatched junction nucleotides: 4. The CDR3 covers 16 residues. Per the study methods: It was from reference gene primer amplification that nucleated cell counts were estimated. Sequencing was performed with immunoSEQ multiplex PCR; in TCRdb, only in-frame clones are kept and a portion is missing. D and trimming come from the DNA, and the V and J calls and clone size come from that table. The table has more than 70,000 clones, approximately 85% seen once. This receptor was taken from a man aged 55 to 70 with acute or convalescent COVID-19. Sequenced: peripheral blood. This chain connects TRBV18 to TRBJ2-7, with 14 bases lining up with TRBD2. CDR3 loop: CASSGGTSGSSYEQYF. In DNA form, the CDR3 reads TGTGCCAGCTCCGGGGGGACTAGCGGGAGCTCCTACGAGCAGTACTTC.